This T cell receptor beta chain originates from a study of metastatic and nonmetastatic thyroid tumors. This clone has a count of ten or more. TCRdb reprocessed the PCR reads using MiXCR. This table has tens of thousands of clones, 20% to 25% appearing once. No treatment of any kind had been given to any patient before thyroid surgery. This clonotype originated in a female donor with papillary thyroid cancer or a benign thyroid nodule (not recorded which). Some clones in this sample may be carry-over from other donors' samples. The sample comprised adjacent normal tissue.

CDR3 DNA sequence: TGCGCCAGCAGCTCAACACTCCTCTACGAGCAGTACTTC. It specifies CASSSTLLYEQYF. This chain connects TRBV5-1 to TRBJ2-7, with no clear D. The CDR3 totals 13 residues. Trimming shortened V by 3 bases and J by 3 bases, and 10 bases separated the two germline ends. Germline values: CDR1 SGHRS, CDR2 YFSETQ. Supplemented by reference TRBV5-1 and TRBJ2-7, the full variable domain reads KAGVTQTPRYLIKTRGQQVTLSCSPISGHRSVSWYQQTPGQGLQFLFEYFSETQRNKGNFPGRFSGRQFSNSRSEMNVSTLELGDSALYLCASSSTLLYEQYFGPGTRLTVT.